Shown below are 5 T cell receptor beta chains from a single sample sequenced in a study of spatial heterogeneity in lung cancer. Specified time point: blood at routine non-recurrence follow-up after resection. TCRdb analysed the 5' RACE reads with MiXCR anew, one entry per CDR3 protein. The data hold about 36,000 distinct CDR3 sequences, with roughly 8% observed a single time. Sample: PBMCs, taken at follow-up. Every receptor here comes from a male donor with early-stage non-small cell lung cancer.

This chain links TRBV20-1 with TRBJ2-5; 12 nucleotides agree with TRBD2. Germline V gives CDR1 DFQATT, CDR2 SNEGSKA (reference sequence). The CDR3 is made up of 16 amino acids. J lost 2 bases, V lost 7 bases, and 11 bases had no gene match. CDR3 protein: CSGELAGGLHQETQYF. In DNA, the CDR3 is TGCAGTGGCGAACTAGCGGGGGGCCTACATCAAGAGACCCAGTACTTC.

This clonotype was recorded at least ten times. The genes are TRBV7-9 and TRBJ1-1; TRBD1 matches at 10 bases. CDR1 and CDR2 from the germline V gene are SEHNR and FQNEAQ (reference sequence). V was clipped by 5 bases and J by 3 bases; unmatched bases: 9. This CDR3 is 16 amino acids long. CDR3 residues: CASSPGDRGKDTEAFF. CDR3 DNA sequence: TGTGCCAGCAGCCCAGGGGACAGGGGAAAGGACACTGAAGCTTTCTTT. Full variable domain (missing parts from reference TRBV7-9 and TRBJ1-1): DTGVSQNPRHKITKRGQNVTFRCDPISEHNRLYWYRQTLGQGPEFLTYFQNEAQLEKSRLLSDRFSAERPKGSFSTLEIQRTEQGDSAMYLCASSPGDRGKDTEAFFGQGTRLTVV.

The chain joins TRBV5-1 to TRBJ1-2, with D unclear. CDR3 length: 13 residues. Germline V gene data show CDR1 as SGHRS and CDR2 as YFSETQ. V was clipped by 5 bases and J by 4 bases, with 12 bases between them. Here the CDR3 reads CASRSEGLYGYTF. The CDR3 DNA is TGCGCCAGCAGGTCAGAGGGCCTCTATGGCTACACCTTC.

This clonotype was seen ten or more times. The V call is TRBV27, the J call TRBJ1-4; the D gene is possibly TRBD1 (6 bases). The germline V and J ends were trimmed by 3 bases and 7 bases, with 15 bases remaining between them. This CDR3 region has 15 residues. Germline CDR1 reads MNHEY; CDR2 reads SMNVEV (reference sequence). In DNA form, the CDR3 reads TGTGCCAGCAGTTTGTCATCCGGAGGGGGTGAAAAACTGTTTTTT. Amino acid sequence: CASSLSSGGGEKLFF.

This clonotype was detected ten times or more. The chain employs TRBV5-4 and TRBJ2-1, with D tentatively TRBD1 (6 bases). V lost 4 bases and J 0 bases, leaving 17 bases between the germline ends. CDR3 length: 17 amino acids. Germline CDR1 reads SGHNT; CDR2 reads YYREEE (reference sequence). For the CDR3, the DNA is TGTGCCAGCAGCCCGGACAGCGACTCTCCCTCCTACAATGAGCAGTTCTTC. Residues: CASSPDSDSPSYNEQFF. Variable domain in full (rest from reference TRBV5-4 and TRBJ2-1): ETGVTQSPTHLIKTRGQQVTLRCSSQSGHNTVSWYQQALGQGPQFIFQYYREEENGRGNFPPRFSGLQFPNYSSELNVNALELDDSALYLCASSPDSDSPSYNEQFFGPGTRLTVL.